Presented here are 4 T cell receptor beta chains from one specimen sequenced in a study of blood T cell repertoires in COVID-19. Clones were read by immunoSEQ multiplex PCR, and TCRdb kept only the in-frame ones, dropping some. The sample has under 200,000 clones, 80% seen once. Sequenced sample: peripheral blood. These receptors were obtained from a man aged 55 to 70 with acute or convalescent COVID-19.

This chain links TRBV9 with TRBJ1-1, with a tentative D call TRBD1 (6 bases). V was clipped by 2 bases and J by 1 base, with 18 bases between them. Looked up from germline, CDR1 is SGDLS and CDR2 is YYNGEE. This CDR3 contains 17 residues. In DNA form, the CDR3 reads TGTGCCAGCAGCGTTTCGCCGGATAGGGGGAGGAACACTGAAGCTTTCTTT. Encoded protein: CASSVSPDRGRNTEAFF.

The rearrangement links TRBV6-5 to TRBJ2-7, with a tentative D call TRBD2 (6 bases). The CDR3 has 12 amino acids. The V end was cut by 8 bases, the J end by 1 base, with 9 bases between. Germline loops: CDR1 MNHEY, CDR2 SVGAGI. The CDR3 DNA follows: TGTGCCAGCTGGGGGGTATCCTACGAGCAGTACTTC. Its protein is CASWGVSYEQYF.

At least ten counts were recorded for this clone. The rearrangement links TRBV24-1 to TRBJ2-1, with a weak D call TRBD1 (5 bases). The CDR3 loop spans 13 amino acids. Germline V lookup: CDR1 KGHDR, CDR2 SFDVKD. V lost 3 bases, J lost 10 bases, and 12 bases lay in between. CDR3 DNA: TGTGCCACCAGTGATCCCAAATCAGGGGAGCAGTTCTTC. It is translated as CATSDPKSGEQFF.

The sample holds one count of this clone. V is TRBV27 and J is TRBJ2-5; maybe TRBD1 (5 bases). V lost 6 bases and J 5 bases, leaving 16 bases between the germline ends. CDR3 length equals 14 residues. Germline V gene sequence: CDR1 MNHEY, CDR2 SMNVEV (reference sequence). CDR3 sequence reads: CASRSSGWRETQYF. CDR3 sequence (DNA): TGTGCCAGCAGAAGTTCAGGGTGGCGGGAGACCCAGTACTTC.